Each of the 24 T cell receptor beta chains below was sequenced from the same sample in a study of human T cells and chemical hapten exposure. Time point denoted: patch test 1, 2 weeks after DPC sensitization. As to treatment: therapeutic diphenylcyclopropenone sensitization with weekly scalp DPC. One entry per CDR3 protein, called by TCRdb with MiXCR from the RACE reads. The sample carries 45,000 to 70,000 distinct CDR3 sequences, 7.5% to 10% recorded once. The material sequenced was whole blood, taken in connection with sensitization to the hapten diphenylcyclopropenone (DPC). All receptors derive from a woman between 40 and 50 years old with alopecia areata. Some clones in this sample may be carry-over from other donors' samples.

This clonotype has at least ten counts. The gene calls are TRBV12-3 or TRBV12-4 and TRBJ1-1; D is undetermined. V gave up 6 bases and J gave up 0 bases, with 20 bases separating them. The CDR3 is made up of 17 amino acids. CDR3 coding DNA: TGTGCCAGCAGCGGGTTCGGGGTAGGATCGATGAACACTGAAGCTTTCTTT. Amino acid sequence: CASSGFGVGSMNTEAFF.

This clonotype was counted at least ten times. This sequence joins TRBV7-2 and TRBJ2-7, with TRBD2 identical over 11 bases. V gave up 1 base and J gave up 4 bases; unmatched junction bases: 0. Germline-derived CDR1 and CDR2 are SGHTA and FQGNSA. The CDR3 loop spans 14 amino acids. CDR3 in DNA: TGTGCCAGCAGCTTAGTAGCGGGGGGGTACGAGCAGTACTTC. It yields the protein CASSLVAGGYEQYF.

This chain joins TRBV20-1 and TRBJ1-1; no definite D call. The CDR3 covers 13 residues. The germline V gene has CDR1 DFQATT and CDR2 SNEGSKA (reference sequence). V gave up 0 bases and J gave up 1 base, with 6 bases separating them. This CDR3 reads CSARDLWNTEAFF. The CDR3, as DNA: TGCAGTGCTAGAGATCTGTGGAACACTGAAGCTTTCTTT.

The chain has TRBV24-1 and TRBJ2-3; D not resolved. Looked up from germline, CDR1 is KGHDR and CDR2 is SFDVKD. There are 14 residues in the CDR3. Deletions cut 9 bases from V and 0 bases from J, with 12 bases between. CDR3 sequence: CATSWALSTDTQYF. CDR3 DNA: TGTGCCACCTCCTGGGCACTCAGCACAGATACGCAGTATTTT.

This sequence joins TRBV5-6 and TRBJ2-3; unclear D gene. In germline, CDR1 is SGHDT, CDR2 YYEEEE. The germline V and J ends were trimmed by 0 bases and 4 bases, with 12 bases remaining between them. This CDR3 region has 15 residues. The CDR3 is CASSLAIGVADTQYF. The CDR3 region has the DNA TGTGCCAGCAGCTTGGCCATTGGAGTCGCAGATACGCAGTATTTT.

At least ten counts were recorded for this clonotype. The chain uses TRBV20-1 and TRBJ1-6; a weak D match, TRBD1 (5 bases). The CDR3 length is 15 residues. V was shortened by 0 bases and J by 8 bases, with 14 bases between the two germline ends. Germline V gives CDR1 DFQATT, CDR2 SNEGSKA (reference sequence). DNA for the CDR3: TGCAGTGCTAGAGATCGAGGGGTAAAGGATTCACCCCTCCACTTT. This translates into CSARDRGVKDSPLHF.

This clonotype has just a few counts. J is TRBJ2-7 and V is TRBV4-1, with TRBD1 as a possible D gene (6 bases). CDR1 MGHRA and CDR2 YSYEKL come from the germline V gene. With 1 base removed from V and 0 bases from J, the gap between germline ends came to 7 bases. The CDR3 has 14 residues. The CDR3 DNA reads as TGCGCCAGCAGCCAAGGGGACAACTCCTACGAGCAGTACTTC. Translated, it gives CASSQGDNSYEQYF.

The DNA of the CDR3 is TGTGCCAGCAGCGTAAATCCGACTAGCGGGGGGCTGGGCACAGATACGCAGTATTTT. This encodes CASSVNPTSGGLGTDTQYF. The rearrangement uses TRBV9 and TRBJ2-3; 13 nucleotides agree with TRBD2. CDR1 is SGDLS and CDR2 is YYNGEE in the germline V gene. Trimming took 1 base from V and 1 from J; bases not matched to a gene: 9. The CDR3 sequence is 19 residues long.

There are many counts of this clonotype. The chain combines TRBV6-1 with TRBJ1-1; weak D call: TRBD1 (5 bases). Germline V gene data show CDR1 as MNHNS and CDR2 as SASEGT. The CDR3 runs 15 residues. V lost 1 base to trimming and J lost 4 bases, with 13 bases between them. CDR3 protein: CASSEDGGGSTEAFF. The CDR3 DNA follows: TGTGCCAGCAGTGAAGATGGGGGGGGGTCCACTGAAGCTTTCTTT.

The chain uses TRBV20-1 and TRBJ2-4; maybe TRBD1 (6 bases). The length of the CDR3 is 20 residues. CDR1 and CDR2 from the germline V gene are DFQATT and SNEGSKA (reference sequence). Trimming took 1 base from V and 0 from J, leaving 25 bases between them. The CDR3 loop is CSARVYRAGTTQVAKNIQYF. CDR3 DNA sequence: TGCAGTGCTAGAGTCTATAGGGCAGGGACAACTCAGGTAGCCAAAAACATTCAGTACTTC.

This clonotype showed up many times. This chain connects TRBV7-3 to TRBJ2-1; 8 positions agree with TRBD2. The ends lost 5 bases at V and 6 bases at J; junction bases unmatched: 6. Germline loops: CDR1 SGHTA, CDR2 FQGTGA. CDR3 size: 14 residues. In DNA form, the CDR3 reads TGTGCCAGCAGCCCGGCCGGGGGGGCCAATGAGCAGTTCTTC. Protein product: CASSPAGGANEQFF.

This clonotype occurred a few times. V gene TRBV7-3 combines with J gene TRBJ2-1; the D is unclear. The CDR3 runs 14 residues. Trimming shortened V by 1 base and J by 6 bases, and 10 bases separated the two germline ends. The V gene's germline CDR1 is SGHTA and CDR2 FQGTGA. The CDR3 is CASSLSPPVNEQFF. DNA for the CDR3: TGTGCCAGCAGCTTAAGTCCTCCGGTCAATGAGCAGTTCTTC.

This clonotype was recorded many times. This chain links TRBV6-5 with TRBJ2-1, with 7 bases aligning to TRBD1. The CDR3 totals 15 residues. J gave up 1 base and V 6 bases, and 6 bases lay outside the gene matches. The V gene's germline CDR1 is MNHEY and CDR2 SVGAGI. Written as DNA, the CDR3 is TGTGCCAGCAGAAGAGGGGGCAGTTCCTACAATGAGCAGTTCTTC. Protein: CASRRGGSSYNEQFF.

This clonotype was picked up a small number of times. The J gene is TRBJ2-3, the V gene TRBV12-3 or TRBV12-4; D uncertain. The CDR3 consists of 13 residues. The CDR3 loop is CAVGTGYPDTQYF. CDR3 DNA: TGTGCGGTAGGAACGGGCTACCCAGATACGCAGTATTTT.

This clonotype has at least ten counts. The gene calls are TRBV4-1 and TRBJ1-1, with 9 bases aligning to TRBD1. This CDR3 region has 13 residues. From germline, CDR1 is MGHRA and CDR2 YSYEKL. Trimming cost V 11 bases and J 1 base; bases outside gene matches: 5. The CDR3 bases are TGCGCCTCAAAGGACAGGGGGAACACTGAAGCTTTCTTT. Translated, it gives CASKDRGNTEAFF.

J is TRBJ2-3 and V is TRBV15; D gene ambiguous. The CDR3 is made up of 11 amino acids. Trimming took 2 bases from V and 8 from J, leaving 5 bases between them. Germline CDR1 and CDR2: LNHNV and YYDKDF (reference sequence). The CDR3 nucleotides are TGTGCCACCAGCAGACAGCTTACGCAGTATTTT. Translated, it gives CATSRQLTQYF.

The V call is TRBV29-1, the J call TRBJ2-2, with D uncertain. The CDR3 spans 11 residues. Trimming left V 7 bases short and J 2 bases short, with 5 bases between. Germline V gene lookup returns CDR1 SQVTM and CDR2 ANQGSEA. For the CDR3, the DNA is TGCAGCGCCATAAACACCGGGGAGCTGTTTTTT. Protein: CSAINTGELFF.

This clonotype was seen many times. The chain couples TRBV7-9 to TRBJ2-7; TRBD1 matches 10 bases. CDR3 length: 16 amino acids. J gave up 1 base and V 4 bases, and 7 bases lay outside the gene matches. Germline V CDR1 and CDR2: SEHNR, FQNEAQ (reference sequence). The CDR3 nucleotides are TGTGCCAGCAGCTCCCCTACGGACAGGGGGTCCTACGAGCAGTACTTC. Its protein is CASSSPTDRGSYEQYF.

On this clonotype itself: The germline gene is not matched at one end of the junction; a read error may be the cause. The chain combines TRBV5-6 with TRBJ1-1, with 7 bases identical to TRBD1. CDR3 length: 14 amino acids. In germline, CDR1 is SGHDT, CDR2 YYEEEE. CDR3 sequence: CTSSPRGRGTEAFF. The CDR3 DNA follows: TGTACCAGCAGCCCAAGGGGGCGTGGGACTGAAGCTTTCTTT.

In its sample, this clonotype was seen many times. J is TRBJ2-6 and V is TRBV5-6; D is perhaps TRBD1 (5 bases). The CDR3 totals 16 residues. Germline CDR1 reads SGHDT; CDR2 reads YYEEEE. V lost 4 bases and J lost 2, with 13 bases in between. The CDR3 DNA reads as TGTGCCAGCAGCCTACAGACAGTTCCTGGGGCCAACGTCCTGACTTTC. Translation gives CASSLQTVPGANVLTF.

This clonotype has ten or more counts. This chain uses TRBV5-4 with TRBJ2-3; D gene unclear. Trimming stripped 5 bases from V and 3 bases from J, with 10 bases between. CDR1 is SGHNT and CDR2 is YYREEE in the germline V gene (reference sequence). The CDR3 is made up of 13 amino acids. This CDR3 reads CASSKGSTDTQYF. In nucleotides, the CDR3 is TGTGCCAGCAGTAAAGGTTCGACAGATACGCAGTATTTT.

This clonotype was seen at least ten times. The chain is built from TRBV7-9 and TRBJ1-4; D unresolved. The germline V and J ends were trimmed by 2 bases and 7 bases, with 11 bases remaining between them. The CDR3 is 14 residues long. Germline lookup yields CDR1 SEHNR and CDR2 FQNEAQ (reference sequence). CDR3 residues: CASSLSVQGEKLFF. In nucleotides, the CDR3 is TGTGCCAGCAGCTTATCAGTACAAGGTGAAAAACTGTTTTTT.

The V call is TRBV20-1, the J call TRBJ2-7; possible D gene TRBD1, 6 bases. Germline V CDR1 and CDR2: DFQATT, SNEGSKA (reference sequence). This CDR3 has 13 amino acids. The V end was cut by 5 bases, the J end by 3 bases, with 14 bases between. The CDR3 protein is CSAHRDTYYEQYF. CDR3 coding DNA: TGCAGTGCTCACCGGGACACCTACTACGAGCAGTACTTC.

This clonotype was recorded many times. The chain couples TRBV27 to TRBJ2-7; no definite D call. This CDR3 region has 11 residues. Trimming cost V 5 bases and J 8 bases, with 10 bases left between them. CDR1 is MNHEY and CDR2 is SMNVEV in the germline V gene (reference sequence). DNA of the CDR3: TGTGCCAGCAGTACGGGCTGGAAGCAGTACTTC. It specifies CASSTGWKQYF.